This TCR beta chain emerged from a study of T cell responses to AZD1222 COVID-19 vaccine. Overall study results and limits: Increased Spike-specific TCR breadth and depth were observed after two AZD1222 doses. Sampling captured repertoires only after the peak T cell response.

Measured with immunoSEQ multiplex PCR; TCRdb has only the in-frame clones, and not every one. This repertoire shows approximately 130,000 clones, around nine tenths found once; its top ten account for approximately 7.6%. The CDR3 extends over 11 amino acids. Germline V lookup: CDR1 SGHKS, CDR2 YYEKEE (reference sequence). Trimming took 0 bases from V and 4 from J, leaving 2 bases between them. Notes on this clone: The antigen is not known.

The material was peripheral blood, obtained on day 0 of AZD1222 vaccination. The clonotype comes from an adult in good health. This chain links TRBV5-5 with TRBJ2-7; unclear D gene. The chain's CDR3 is CASSLVYEQYF. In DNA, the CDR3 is TGTGCCAGCAGCTTGGTATACGAGCAGTACTTC.